The clone carrying this TCR beta chain was picked up many times. Its antigen is unidentified. From germline, CDR1 is MDHEN and CDR2 SYDVKM. The V and J ends lost 3 bases and 0 bases respectively, with 5 bases between them. The CDR3 contains 14 residues. The sample is drawn from a study of T cell repertoires in cytomegalovirus infection. About the study: It can be stated that public TCR beta signatures indicated CMV infection as well as a matching HLA type. General observations from the study: Summed frequency of shared TCR beta families picked out CMV carriers who also had the relevant HLA. There were HLA-C-restricted CMV-specific TCR beta clonotypes dominating the ex vivo response.

TCRdb processed the reads anew with MiXCR; each CDR3 protein has one entry. The data contain roughly 630,000 distinct CDR3 sequences, 20% to 25% of them seen just once; the ten biggest clones take up around 7.6%. Sequences were obtained from CD8+ T cells from PBMCs. The receptor's source is a human donor in good health (CMV status not recorded). Some clones in this sample may be carry-over from other donors' samples. The rearrangement links TRBV28 to TRBJ2-2; D is ambiguous. The CDR3 nucleotides are TGTGCCAGCAGTTTTGCCCCGAACACCGGGGAGCTGTTTTTT. Translated: CASSFAPNTGELFF.